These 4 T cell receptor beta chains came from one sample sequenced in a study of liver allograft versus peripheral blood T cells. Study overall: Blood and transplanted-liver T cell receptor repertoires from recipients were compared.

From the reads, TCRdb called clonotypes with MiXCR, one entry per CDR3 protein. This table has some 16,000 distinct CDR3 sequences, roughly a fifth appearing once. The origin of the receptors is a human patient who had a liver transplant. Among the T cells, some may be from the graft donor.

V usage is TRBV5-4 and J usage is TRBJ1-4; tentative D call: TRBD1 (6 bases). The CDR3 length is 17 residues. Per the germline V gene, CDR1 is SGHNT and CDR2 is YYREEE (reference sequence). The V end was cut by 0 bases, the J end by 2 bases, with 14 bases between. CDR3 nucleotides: TGTGCCAGCAGCTTGGGCCCAACAGGGCTCACTAATGAAAAACTGTTTTTT. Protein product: CASSLGPTGLTNEKLFF.

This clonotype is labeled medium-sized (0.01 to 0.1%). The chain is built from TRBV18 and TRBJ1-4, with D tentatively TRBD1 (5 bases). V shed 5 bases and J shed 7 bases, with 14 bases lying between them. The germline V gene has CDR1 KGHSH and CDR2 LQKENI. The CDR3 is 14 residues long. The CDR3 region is CASSSGTRGEKLFF. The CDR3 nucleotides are TGTGCCAGCTCATCTGGGACGAGGGGTGAAAAACTGTTTTTT.

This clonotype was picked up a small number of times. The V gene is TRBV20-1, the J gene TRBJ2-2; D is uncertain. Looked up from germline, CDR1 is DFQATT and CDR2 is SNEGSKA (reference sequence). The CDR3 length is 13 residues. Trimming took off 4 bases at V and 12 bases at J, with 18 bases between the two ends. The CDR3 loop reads CSAMDPVRKKLFF. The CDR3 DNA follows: TGCAGTGCTATGGACCCCGTCCGGAAAAAGCTGTTTTTT.

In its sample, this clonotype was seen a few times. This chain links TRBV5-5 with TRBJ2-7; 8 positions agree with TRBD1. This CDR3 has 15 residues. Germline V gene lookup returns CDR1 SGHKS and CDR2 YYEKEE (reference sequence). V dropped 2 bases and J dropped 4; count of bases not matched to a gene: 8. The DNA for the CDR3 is TGTGCCAGCAGCTTCTCCGGGACAGGAGTTTACGAGCAGTACTTC. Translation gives CASSFSGTGVYEQYF.